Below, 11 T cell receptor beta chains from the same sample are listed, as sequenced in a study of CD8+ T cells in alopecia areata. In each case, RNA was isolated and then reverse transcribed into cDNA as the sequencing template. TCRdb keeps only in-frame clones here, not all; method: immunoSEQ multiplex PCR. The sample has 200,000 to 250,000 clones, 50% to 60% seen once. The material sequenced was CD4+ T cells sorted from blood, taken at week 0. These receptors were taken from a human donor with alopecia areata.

The CDR3 DNA reads TGCGCCAGCAGCAGGGCCCACGAGACCCAGTACTTC. It is translated as CASSRAHETQYF. This chain connects TRBV10-1 to TRBJ2-5; possibly TRBD1 for D (5 bases). The CDR3 totals 12 residues. V lost 6 bases and J 5 bases, leaving 10 bases between the germline ends. CDR1 WNHNN and CDR2 SYGVQD come from the germline V gene (reference sequence).

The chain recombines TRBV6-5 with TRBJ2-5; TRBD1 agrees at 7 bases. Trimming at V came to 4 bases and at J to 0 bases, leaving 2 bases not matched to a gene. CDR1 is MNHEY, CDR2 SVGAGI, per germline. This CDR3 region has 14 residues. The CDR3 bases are TGTGCCAGCAGTTGGGGACAGAACCAAGAGACCCAGTACTTC. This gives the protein CASSWGQNQETQYF.

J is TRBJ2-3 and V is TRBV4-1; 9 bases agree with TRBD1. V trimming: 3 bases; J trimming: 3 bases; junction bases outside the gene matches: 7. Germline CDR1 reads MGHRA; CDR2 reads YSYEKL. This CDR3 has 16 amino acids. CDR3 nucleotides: TGCGCCAGCAGCCAGACAGGGGGATCGAGGACAGATACGCAGTATTTT. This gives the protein CASSQTGGSRTDTQYF.

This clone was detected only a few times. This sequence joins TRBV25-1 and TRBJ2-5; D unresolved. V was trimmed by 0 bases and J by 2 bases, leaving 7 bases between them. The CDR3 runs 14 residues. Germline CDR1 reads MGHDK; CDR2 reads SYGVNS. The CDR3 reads CASSEYGRQETQYF. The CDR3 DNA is TGTGCCAGCAGTGAATATGGCAGACAAGAGACCCAGTACTTC.

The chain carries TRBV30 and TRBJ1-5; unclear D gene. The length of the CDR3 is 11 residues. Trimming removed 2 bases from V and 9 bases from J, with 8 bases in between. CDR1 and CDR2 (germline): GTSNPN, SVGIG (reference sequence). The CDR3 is CAWSNVGPQHF. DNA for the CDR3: TGTGCCTGGAGTAATGTGGGGCCCCAGCATTTT.

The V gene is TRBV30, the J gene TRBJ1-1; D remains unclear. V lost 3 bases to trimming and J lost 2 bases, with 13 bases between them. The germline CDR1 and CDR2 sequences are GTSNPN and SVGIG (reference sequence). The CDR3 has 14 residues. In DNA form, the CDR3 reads TGTGCCTGGAGGGGGTTAGGTTACAACACTGAAGCTTTCTTT. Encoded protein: CAWRGLGYNTEAFF. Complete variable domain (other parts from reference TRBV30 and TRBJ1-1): SQTIHQWPATLVQPVGSPLSLECTVEGTSNPNLYWYRQAAGRGLQLLFYSVGIGQISSEVPQNLSASRPQDRQFILSSKKLLLSDSGFYLCAWRGLGYNTEAFFGQGTRLTVV.

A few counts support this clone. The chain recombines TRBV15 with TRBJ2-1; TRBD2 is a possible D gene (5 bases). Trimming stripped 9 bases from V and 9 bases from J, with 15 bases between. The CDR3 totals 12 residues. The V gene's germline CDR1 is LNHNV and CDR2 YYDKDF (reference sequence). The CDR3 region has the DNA TGTGCCACGAGGGTCCCAACGGGTGAGCAGTTCTTC. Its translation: CATRVPTGEQFF.

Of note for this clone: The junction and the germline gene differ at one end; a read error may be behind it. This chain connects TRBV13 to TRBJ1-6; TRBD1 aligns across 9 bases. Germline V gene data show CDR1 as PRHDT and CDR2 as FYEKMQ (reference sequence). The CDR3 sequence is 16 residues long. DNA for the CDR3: TGTGCCTGCAGCTTACAGGGGGCTCTAGGGGCTTCACCCCTCCACTTT. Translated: CACSLQGALGASPLHF.

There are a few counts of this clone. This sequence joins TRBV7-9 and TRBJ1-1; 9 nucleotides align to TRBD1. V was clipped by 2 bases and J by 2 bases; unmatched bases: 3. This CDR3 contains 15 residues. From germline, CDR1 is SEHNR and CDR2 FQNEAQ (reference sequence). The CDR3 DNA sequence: TGTGCCAGCAGCTTACAACAGGGGGCTAACACTGAAGCTTTCTTT. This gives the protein CASSLQQGANTEAFF.

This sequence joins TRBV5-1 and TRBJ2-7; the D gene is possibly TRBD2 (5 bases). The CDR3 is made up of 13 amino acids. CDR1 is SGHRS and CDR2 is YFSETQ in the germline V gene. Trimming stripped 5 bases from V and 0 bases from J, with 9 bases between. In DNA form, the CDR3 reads TGCGCCAGCAGGTCCGGGGTCTCCTACGAGCAGTACTTC. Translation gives CASRSGVSYEQYF.

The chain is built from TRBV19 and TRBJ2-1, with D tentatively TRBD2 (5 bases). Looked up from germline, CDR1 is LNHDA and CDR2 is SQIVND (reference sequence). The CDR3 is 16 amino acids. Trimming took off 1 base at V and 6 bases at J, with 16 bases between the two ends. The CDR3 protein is CASSIVIGVVGNEQFF. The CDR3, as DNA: TGTGCCAGTAGTATAGTCATCGGGGTTGTGGGCAATGAGCAGTTCTTC.